This is a list of T cell receptor beta chains from one sample in a study of CD8 T cells in ankylosing spondylitis. MiXCR, run by TCRdb on the 5' RACE reads, gives a single entry per CDR3 protein. The repertoire holds about 840,000 distinct CDR3 sequences, with around 11% as singletons. Input material: blood, either unsorted or a sorted T cell fraction (not recorded which). The receptors shown here come from a male donor with ankylosing spondylitis. Each CDR3 is given with its conserved first and last residue. Each record gives: D gene, clone size, J gene, V gene, CDR3 protein, CDR3 DNA. A D gene is named only where the DNA matches it firmly. A clone size is listed for some rows: how often the clone was seen (once, few, many), or a class if it is expanded.

NA | few | TRBJ2-1 | TRBV20-1 | CSARDGARSSYNEQFF | TGCAGTGCTAGAGATGGGGCTAGAAGCTCCTACAATGAGCAGTTCTTC
TRBD2 | few | TRBJ2-3 | TRBV5-5 | CASRTRGLAMADTQYF | TGTGCCAGCAGGACGCGGGGACTAGCGATGGCAGATACGCAGTATTTT
NA | NA | TRBJ2-1 | TRBV20-1 | CSASNRDRGDNEQFF | TGCAGTGCTAGTAATCGGGACCGGGGAGACAATGAGCAGTTCTTC
NA | NA | TRBJ1-5 | TRBV6-1 | CASSPPGSWKPQHF | TGTGCCAGCTCTCCTCCCGGGAGTTGGAAGCCCCAGCATTTT
TRBD1 | many | TRBJ1-2 | TRBV7-8 | CASSPFIDRANYGYTF | TGTGCCAGCAGCCCTTTCATTGACAGGGCTAACTATGGCTACACCTTC
NA | few | TRBJ2-7 | TRBV5-4 | CASSLTGANLLKQYF | TGTGCCAGCAGCTTGACGGGAGCCAACCTTTTGAAGCAGTACTTC
NA | few | TRBJ1-2 | TRBV18 | CASSQAQNVNYGYTF | TGTGCCAGCTCACAAGCCCAGAATGTCAACTATGGCTACACCTTC
TRBD1 | NA | TRBJ2-5 | TRBV5-1 | CASSFGTAVQETQYF | TGCGCCAGCAGCTTTGGGACAGCAGTCCAAGAGACCCAGTACTTC
NA | NA | TRBJ2-1 | TRBV7-2 | CASILRDSSYNEQFF | TGTGCCAGCATCCTTAGGGACTCGAGCTACAATGAGCAGTTCTTC
TRBD1 | NA | TRBJ1-6 | TRBV12-3/TRBV12-4 | CASSPKDSTGFDSPLHF | TGTGCCAGCAGTCCAAAGGATTCGACAGGGTTTGATTCACCCCTCCACTTT
TRBD2 | NA | TRBJ2-3 | TRBV4-3 | CASSPFTTSGGATDTQYF | TGCGCCAGCAGCCCGTTCACCACTAGCGGGGGGGCCACAGATACGCAGTATTTT
NA | few | TRBJ2-7 | TRBV15 | CATSRRGDRGEQYF | TGTGCCACCAGCCGCCGAGGGGACCGGGGGGAGCAGTACTTC
NA | NA | TRBJ2-7 | TRBV12-3/TRBV12-4 | CASRKRDTYEQYF | TGTGCCAGCAGGAAGCGGGACACCTACGAGCAGTACTTC
TRBD2 | NA | TRBJ2-7 | TRBV12-3/TRBV12-4 | CASSYRLAGGDSEQYF | TGTGCCAGCAGTTACCGACTAGCGGGAGGGGACTCCGAGCAGTACTTC
NA | NA | TRBJ1-6 | TRBV25-1 | CASSDSFSPLHF | TGTGCCAGCAGTGACTCCTTTTCACCCCTCCACTTT
NA | few | TRBJ2-7 | TRBV20-1 | CSARESGFYEQYF | TGCAGTGCTAGAGAAAGCGGGTTCTACGAGCAGTACTTC
NA | NA | TRBJ1-5 | TRBV27 | CASSFTGIEPQHF | TGTGCCAGCAGTTTTACAGGGATTGAGCCCCAGCATTTT
NA | few | TRBJ2-6 | TRBV12-3/TRBV12-4 | CASSLDVGPGANVLTF | TGTGCCAGCAGTTTAGACGTGGGGCCAGGGGCCAACGTCCTGACTTTC
NA | few | TRBJ2-1 | TRBV11-1 | CASSPSGHLDSYNEQFF | TGTGCCAGCAGCCCGTCGGGACACCTTGACTCCTACAATGAGCAGTTCTTC
TRBD1 | many | TRBJ2-3 | TRBV29-1 | CSVGTGVQADTQYF | TGCAGCGTTGGGACAGGGGTTCAGGCAGATACGCAGTATTTT
NA | few | TRBJ2-3 | TRBV7-7 | CASALGAGDTDTQYF | TGTGCTAGCGCTCTTGGGGCGGGCGACACAGATACGCAGTATTTT
NA | many | TRBJ2-1 | TRBV7-2 | CASSLRLADEQFF | TGTGCCAGCAGCCTGCGACTGGCGGATGAGCAGTTCTTC
NA | few | TRBJ1-6 | TRBV25-1 | CASRGAGGRYNSPLHF | TGTGCCAGCAGGGGGGCAGGAGGCCGTTATAATTCACCCCTCCACTTT
NA | NA | TRBJ2-2 | TRBV24-1 | CATSDGDVRTNTGELFF | TGTGCCACCAGTGATGGGGACGTCCGCACGAACACCGGGGAGCTGTTTTTT
NA | few | TRBJ1-4 | TRBV6-1 | CASSEDAGEKLFF | TGTGCCAGCAGTGAAGACGCAGGCGAAAAACTGTTTTTT
TRBD1 | few | TRBJ1-2 | TRBV7-2 | CASSLSRGVYGYTF | TGTGCCAGCAGCTTAAGCAGGGGGGTCTATGGCTACACCTTC
TRBD2 | NA | TRBJ2-1 | TRBV28 | CASSLPAGVYNEQFF | TGTGCCAGCAGTTTACCAGCGGGAGTCTACAATGAGCAGTTCTTC
NA | many | TRBJ1-5 | TRBV20-1 | CSARRGFFSNQPQHF | TGCAGTGCTCGCAGGGGATTTTTTAGCAATCAGCCCCAGCATTTT
TRBD2 | NA | TRBJ2-3 | TRBV29-1 | CSVGGLAGISTDTQYF | TGCAGCGTTGGCGGACTAGCGGGCATTAGCACAGATACGCAGTATTTT
TRBD1 | few | TRBJ2-7 | TRBV3-1 | CASSHAPGQGSYEQYF | TGTGCCAGCAGCCACGCACCGGGACAGGGGTCCTACGAGCAGTACTTC
NA | NA | TRBJ2-2 | TRBV30 | CAWSTGFTNTGELFF | TGTGCCTGGAGTACGGGGTTTACGAACACCGGGGAGCTGTTTTTT
TRBD1 | few | TRBJ1-2 | TRBV10-1 | CASSRDRRGYTF | TGCGCCAGCAGCCGGGACAGACGGGGCTACACCTTC
TRBD2 | few | TRBJ2-1 | TRBV30 | CAWGGDGPAKFF | TGTGCCTGGGGGGGGGACGGTCCCGCGAAGTTCTTC
NA | NA | TRBJ2-1 | TRBV5-8 | CASSSTDKAYNEQFF | TGTGCCAGCAGCTCGACAGACAAAGCCTACAATGAGCAGTTCTTC
NA | NA | TRBJ2-5 | TRBV25-1 | CASTRGLNGQETQYF | TGTGCCAGCACCAGGGGCCTAAATGGCCAAGAGACCCAGTACTTC
NA | NA | TRBJ2-7 | TRBV7-2 | CASSSQAASYEQYF | TGTGCCAGCAGCTCGCAGGCGGCGTCCTACGAGCAGTACTTC
NA | NA | TRBJ1-1 | TRBV6-1 | CATRRIMNTEAFF | TGTGCCACCCGACGCATCATGAACACTGAAGCTTTCTTT
NA | NA | TRBJ1-4 | TRBV2 | CASSQPTGPINEKLFF | TGTGCCAGCAGTCAACCCACAGGGCCTATAAATGAAAAACTGTTTTTT
TRBD1 | once | TRBJ2-5 | TRBV7-9 | CASSFFVISGQGETQYF | TGTGCCAGCAGCTTTTTCGTCATATCGGGACAGGGAGAGACCCAGTACTTC
NA | few | TRBJ2-1 | TRBV19 | CASSNRGTEQFF | TGTGCCAGTAGTAACCGGGGGACCGAGCAGTTCTTC
NA | NA | TRBJ2-3 | TRBV7-2 | CASSLYGIRRDTQYF | TGTGCCAGCAGCTTATACGGGATCCGCCGCGATACGCAGTATTTT
NA | many | TRBJ1-2 | TRBV20-1 | CSYDRNFYGYTF | TGCAGCTACGACAGGAACTTCTATGGCTACACCTTC
NA | few | TRBJ2-3 | TRBV6-1 | CASTPGGIETDTQYF | TGTGCCAGCACCCCAGGGGGGATCGAGACAGATACGCAGTATTTT
NA | few | TRBJ2-3 | TRBV4-3 | CASSQHRDTQYF | TGCGCCAGCAGCCAACACCGCGATACGCAGTATTTT
NA | few | TRBJ1-1 | TRBV5-1 | CASSLSPYTEAFF | TGCGCCAGCAGCTTGTCTCCGTACACTGAAGCTTTCTTT
TRBD2 | NA | TRBJ2-4 | TRBV5-1 | CASSRGGESKNIQYF | TGCGCCAGCTCCCGGGGGGGAGAGTCCAAAAACATTCAGTACTTC
NA | NA | TRBJ1-1 | TRBV6-1 | CASAGRNTEAFF | TGTGCCAGCGCCGGAAGGAACACTGAAGCTTTCTTT
NA | NA | TRBJ2-1 | TRBV4-2 | CASSQARGGNEQFF | TGTGCCAGCAGCCAAGCCCGTGGGGGAAATGAGCAGTTCTTC
NA | NA | TRBJ2-1 | TRBV2 | CASSVLVEQFF | TGTGCCAGCAGCGTTCTGGTTGAGCAGTTCTTC
TRBD2 | many | TRBJ2-7 | TRBV11-2 | CASSPRGSGRHEQYF | TGTGCCAGCAGCCCCCGAGGTAGCGGGAGGCACGAGCAGTACTTC
TRBD2 | NA | TRBJ2-3 | TRBV20-1 | CSARDSRGVQYF | TGCAGTGCTAGGGACTCCCGGGGGGTGCAGTATTTT
NA | NA | TRBJ1-3 | TRBV7-9 | CASSPPGGEGNTIYF | TGTGCCAGCAGCCCGCCGGGAGGGGAGGGAAACACCATATATTTT
NA | NA | TRBJ2-6 | TRBV5-5 | CASSLGPFPGANVLTF | TGTGCCAGCAGCTTGGGCCCCTTCCCTGGGGCCAACGTCCTGACTTTC
NA | NA | TRBJ1-5 | TRBV20-1 | CSARPGNNQPQHF | TGCAGTGCTCGCCCGGGAAACAATCAGCCCCAGCATTTT
NA | NA | TRBJ1-1 | TRBV10-2 | CASGWEKNTEAFF | TGCGCCAGCGGATGGGAAAAGAACACTGAAGCTTTCTTT
TRBD2 | NA | TRBJ2-2 | TRBV5-1 | CATMRTSGTNTGELFF | TGCGCCACCATGCGGACTAGCGGGACTAACACCGGGGAGCTGTTTTTT